Each of the 30 T cell receptor beta chains below was sequenced from the same sample in a study of early T cells in non-severe SARS-CoV-2 infection. From the 5' RACE reads, TCRdb called clonotypes with MiXCR, one entry per CDR3 protein. Among around 40,000 distinct CDR3 sequences listed, 5% to 6.5% were seen once. The sample consisted of whole blood. Receptor source: an adult who was a healthcare worker with PCR-confirmed SARS-CoV-2 infection or an uninfected control (not recorded which).

There are many counts of this clonotype. This chain connects TRBV27 to TRBJ1-1; D is unresolved. This CDR3 contains 13 residues. Germline values: CDR1 MNHEY, CDR2 SMNVEV (reference sequence). The V end was cut by 3 bases, the J end by 5 bases, with 10 bases between. The CDR3 region has the DNA TGTGCCAGCAGTTTCCTCCAGAAGACTGAAGCTTTCTTT. This translates into CASSFLQKTEAFF.

This clonotype was seen repeatedly, ten times or more. The chain combines TRBV6-1 with TRBJ2-7; 8 bases are shared with TRBD2. CDR1 is MNHNS, CDR2 SASEGT, per germline. CDR3 length equals 13 residues. The CDR3 loop reads CAAAGGQGYEQYF. DNA for the CDR3: TGTGCTGCCGCGGGGGGCCAAGGATACGAGCAGTACTTC.

There are a few counts of this clonotype. V gene TRBV24-1 combines with J gene TRBJ1-2; 7 nucleotides align to TRBD1. The CDR3 runs 14 residues. V dropped 4 bases and J dropped 3; count of bases not matched to a gene: 4. Germline CDR1 and CDR2: KGHDR and SFDVKD. The CDR3 spells CATSDFDRDYGYTF. The CDR3, as DNA: TGTGCCACCAGTGACTTCGACAGGGACTATGGCTACACCTTC.

This clonotype was recorded at least ten times. The J gene is TRBJ2-7, the V gene TRBV5-8; unclear D gene. Trimming stripped 2 bases from V and 5 bases from J, with 8 bases between. Germline V CDR1 and CDR2: SGHTS, YDEGEE. CDR3 size: 12 residues. In DNA form, the CDR3 reads TGTGCCAGCAGCTTTCTTTTGGACGAGCAGTACTTC. Residues: CASSFLLDEQYF.

This chain joins TRBV29-1 and TRBJ1-1; the D is unclear. The CDR3 extends over 14 amino acids. Germline V gene lookup returns CDR1 SQVTM and CDR2 ANQGSEA. V was cut by 5 bases and J by 4 bases, with 17 bases left in between. CDR3 nucleotide sequence: TGCAGCGTTCACCGTCCCCAAAGGAGCACTGAAGCTTTCTTT. Its translation: CSVHRPQRSTEAFF.

Many counts were recorded for this clonotype. The chain links TRBV4-1 to TRBJ1-2; perhaps TRBD1 as D (6 bases). This CDR3 is built from 16 residues. V gave up 1 base and J gave up 5 bases, with 17 bases separating them. The germline CDR1 and CDR2 sequences are MGHRA and YSYEKL. CDR3 protein: CASSQGLTGGFYGYTF. The CDR3 DNA sequence: TGCGCCAGCAGCCAAGGGTTGACAGGAGGCTTTTATGGCTACACCTTC.

This clonotype showed up just a few times. The chain combines TRBV7-3 with TRBJ2-3, with TRBD2 identical over 7 bases. This CDR3 is 15 amino acids long. The V and J ends lost 5 bases and 0 bases, in that order; junction bases with no gene match: 5. In germline, CDR1 is SGHTA, CDR2 FQGTGA. The CDR3 region has the DNA TGTGCCAGCAGCCAGAGCGGGATCAGCACAGATACGCAGTATTTT. It is translated as CASSQSGISTDTQYF.

Comment on this clonotype: A read error may be the cause here, since a much bigger clone is one base away. This rearrangement joins TRBV11-3 to TRBJ2-5; the match to TRBD2 covers 8 bases. Germline V gene lookup returns CDR1 SGHNT and CDR2 YENEEA. This CDR3 comprises 14 residues. DNA of the CDR3: TGTGCCAGCAGCTTGGCGGGAGGAGAGAAGACCCCGTACTTC. Its translation is CASSLAGGEKTPYF.

The CDR3: CASSYSGVGSYNEQFF. The CDR3 nucleotides are TGTGCCAGCAGTTACTCGGGGGTCGGCTCCTACAATGAGCAGTTCTTC. The gene calls are TRBV6-2 or TRBV6-3 and TRBJ2-1; D possibly uses TRBD1 or TRBD2 (5 bases each). Germline assignment: CDR1 MNHEY and CDR2 SVGEGT. This CDR3 region has 16 residues. V shed 0 bases and J shed 0 bases, with 9 bases lying between them.

This clonotype was counted ten times or more. This sequence joins TRBV30 and TRBJ2-4; 7 bases fit TRBD2. CDR3 length: 13 residues. Germline CDR1 GTSNPN, CDR2 SVGIG (reference sequence). The ends lost 1 base at V and 8 bases at J; junction bases unmatched: 5. For the CDR3, the DNA is TGTGCCTGGAGTGGGACTAGGATGGACATTCAGTACTTC. Its protein is CAWSGTRMDIQYF.

This clonotype is judged medium-sized. This chain links TRBV3-1 with TRBJ1-3, with no clear D. The CDR3 runs 17 residues. V was clipped by 0 bases and J by 0 bases, with 12 bases between them. Germline CDR1 LGHDT, CDR2 YNNKEL (reference sequence). The CDR3 here is CASSQDLRPISGNTIYF. The CDR3 bases are TGTGCCAGCAGCCAAGATTTGAGGCCAATCTCTGGAAACACCATATATTTT. Full variable domain (missing parts from reference TRBV3-1 and TRBJ1-3): DTAVSQTPKYLVTQMGNDKSIKCEQNLGHDTMYWYKQDSKKFLKIMFSYNNKELIINETVPNRFSPKSPDKAHLNLHINSLELGDSAVYFCASSQDLRPISGNTIYFGEGSWLTVV.

This clonotype has at least ten counts. The chain has TRBV20-1 and TRBJ1-2; perhaps TRBD1 as D (5 bases). This CDR3 comprises 13 residues. With 5 bases removed from V and 8 bases from J, the gap between germline ends came to 18 bases. Per germline, CDR1 DFQATT and CDR2 SNEGSKA (reference sequence). As DNA, the CDR3 is TGCAGTGCTGACAGATCCACGGAGGACGGCTACACCTTC. Residues: CSADRSTEDGYTF.

This clonotype showed up many times. The genes are TRBV5-1 and TRBJ2-6; no firm D call. The CDR3 runs 14 residues. The V end lost 2 bases, the J end lost 4 bases, and 7 bases lay between the germline ends. Germline-derived CDR1 and CDR2 are SGHRS and YFSETQ. As DNA, the CDR3 is TGCGCCAGCAGCTTAAGGCCCGGGGCCAACGTCCTGACTTTC. Its translation is CASSLRPGANVLTF.

In its sample, this clonotype was seen a few times. CDR3 bases: TGTGCCAGCAGTTTTGCAGGGCGGACCGGGGAGCTGTTTTTT. Translation: CASSFAGRTGELFF. The chain uses TRBV12-3 or TRBV12-4 and TRBJ2-2, with D tentatively TRBD1 (5 bases). The CDR3 extends over 14 amino acids. V lost 3 bases and J 5 bases, leaving 10 bases between the germline ends.

This clonotype was found many times. The chain recombines TRBV6-4 with TRBJ2-2; the match to TRBD1 covers 8 bases. Germline V gives CDR1 MRHNA, CDR2 SNTAGT. The CDR3 runs to 15 residues. The V gene end was trimmed by 6 bases and the J gene end by 3 bases; junction bases not matched to a gene: 6. CDR3 sequence (DNA): TGTGCCAGCAGCTCTCAGGGGGCGGACACCGGGGAGCTGTTTTTT. Its translation is CASSSQGADTGELFF.

This chain connects TRBV29-1 to TRBJ2-1, with TRBD2 matching over 7 bases. With 3 bases clipped from V and 0 bases from J, the junction kept 5 bases outside the gene matches. CDR1 and CDR2 from the germline V gene are SQVTM and ANQGSEA. The CDR3 length is 15 residues. The CDR3 protein is CSVDTPGGSYNEQFF. DNA for the CDR3: TGCAGCGTTGACACCCCGGGGGGCTCCTACAATGAGCAGTTCTTC.

This clonotype was seen ten or more times. J is TRBJ1-1 and V is TRBV29-1; D unclear. Per germline, CDR1 SQVTM and CDR2 ANQGSEA. Trimming removed 4 bases from V and 0 bases from J, with 9 bases in between. The CDR3 runs to 13 residues. As DNA, the CDR3 is TGCAGCGTTGCGCGGGGTATGAACACTGAAGCTTTCTTT. This translates into CSVARGMNTEAFF. Variable domain in full (rest from reference TRBV29-1 and TRBJ1-1): SAVISQKPSRDICQRGTSLTIQCQVDSQVTMMFWYRQQPGQSLTLIATANQGSEATYESGFVIDKFPISRPNLTFSTLTVSNMSPEDSSIYLCSVARGMNTEAFFGQGTRLTVV.

The sample holds many counts of this clonotype. The chain combines TRBV3-1 with TRBJ2-3; no definite D call. V lost 4 bases and J lost 2, with 10 bases in between. Germline values: CDR1 LGHDT, CDR2 YNNKEL (reference sequence). The CDR3 has 14 residues. The CDR3 spells CASSPWTYTDTQYF. The CDR3, as DNA: TGTGCCAGCAGCCCGTGGACGTACACAGATACGCAGTATTTT.

This chain joins TRBV20-1 and TRBJ2-7, with TRBD1 matching 8 bases. From germline, CDR1 is DFQATT and CDR2 SNEGSKA (reference sequence). The CDR3 contains 15 residues. J was trimmed by 5 bases and V by 6 bases; bases with no gene match: 15. CDR3 sequence: CSAVGPRGPSHEQYF. CDR3 nucleotide sequence: TGCAGTGCCGTAGGCCCCAGGGGGCCTTCCCACGAGCAGTACTTC.

In its sample, this clonotype was seen many times. The genes are TRBV29-1 and TRBJ1-3, with 10 bases that match TRBD1. This CDR3 region has 16 residues. CDR1 and CDR2 from the germline V gene are SQVTM and ANQGSEA. V lost 4 bases, J lost 1 base, and 7 bases stayed unmatched. In nucleotides, the CDR3 is TGCAGCGTTGCTGGGACAGGGGAAAGATCTGGAAACACCATATATTTT. It encodes CSVAGTGERSGNTIYF.

This clonotype was detected many times. This chain joins TRBV12-3 or TRBV12-4 and TRBJ1-3; 9 nucleotides line up with TRBD1. This CDR3 has 16 residues. Trimming cost V 6 bases and J 6 bases; bases outside gene matches: 12. The CDR3 nucleotides read TGTGCCAGCAGCAGCTTGGGACAGGGCAGATCAAACACCATATATTTT. Residues: CASSSLGQGRSNTIYF.

This clonotype was counted ten times or more. The genes are TRBV27 and TRBJ2-3; D is ambiguous. The CDR3 has 13 residues. Germline V gives CDR1 MNHEY, CDR2 SMNVEV (reference sequence). Trimming took 5 bases from V and 13 from J, leaving 19 bases between them. The CDR3 here is CASSPGRKNRKYF. The CDR3 DNA reads TGTGCCAGCAGTCCCGGACGGAAAAATAGAAAGTATTTT.

This clonotype has at least ten counts. The chain combines TRBV6-5 with TRBJ2-3; D is undetermined. Trimming pared 2 bases from V and 2 bases from J, leaving 5 bases between. Germline V gene data show CDR1 as MNHEY and CDR2 as SVGAGI. The CDR3 totals 13 residues. In nucleotides, the CDR3 is TGTGCCAGCAGTTACCAGTTCACAGATACGCAGTATTTT. Amino acids: CASSYQFTDTQYF.

The rearrangement joins TRBV28 to TRBJ2-2; D is unclear. Germline assignment: CDR1 MDHEN and CDR2 SYDVKM. V lost 5 bases and J lost 6, with 16 bases in between. The CDR3 runs to 15 residues. The CDR3 region has the DNA TGTGCCAGCAGTCCGTACATAAGAACGGCCGGGGAGCTGTTTTTT. Translated: CASSPYIRTAGELFF. Variable domain in full (rest from reference TRBV28 and TRBJ2-2): DVKVTQSSRYLVKRTGEKVFLECVQDMDHENMFWYRQDPGLGLRLIYFSYDVKMKEKGDIPEGYSVSREKKERFSLILESASTNQTSMYLCASSPYIRTAGELFFGEGSRLTVL.

At least ten counts were recorded for this clonotype. V usage is TRBV5-5 and J usage is TRBJ2-2; TRBD1 matches at 9 bases. CDR1 is SGHKS, CDR2 YYEKEE, per germline (reference sequence). V shed 3 bases, J shed 5 bases, and the junction held 5 bases outside the gene matches. The CDR3 runs 15 residues. The CDR3 spells CASSSLGQGTGELFF. CDR3 coding DNA: TGTGCCAGCAGCTCGCTTGGACAGGGGACCGGGGAGCTGTTTTTT.

This clonotype showed up just a few times. CDR3 sequence: CASAGVEGVITDTQYF. The CDR3 DNA reads as TGCGCCAGCGCGGGAGTAGAGGGGGTTATTACAGATACGCAGTATTTT. V is TRBV4-1 and J is TRBJ2-3, with D perhaps TRBD2 (7 bases). Germline CDR1 reads MGHRA; CDR2 reads YSYEKL. The CDR3 contains 16 residues. Trimming took off 8 bases at V and 3 bases at J, with 21 bases between the two ends.

This clonotype was recorded at least ten times. The CDR3 sequence is CASSYDPARSTDTQYF. CDR3 in DNA: TGCGCCAGCAGCTACGATCCAGCGAGGAGCACAGATACGCAGTATTTT. The J gene is TRBJ2-3, the V gene TRBV5-1; D remains unclear. The CDR3 covers 16 residues. V was trimmed by 3 bases and J by 0 bases, leaving 14 bases between them. The germline gives CDR1 SGHRS, CDR2 YFSETQ.

This clonotype was observed many times. This sequence joins TRBV6-2 or TRBV6-3 and TRBJ1-2; D is undetermined. There are 15 residues in the CDR3. V lost 5 bases and J lost 2, with 15 bases in between. CDR1 is MNHEY and CDR2 is SVGEGT in the germline V gene. This chain's CDR3 is CASSPDNSFNYGYTF. The DNA for the CDR3 is TGTGCCAGCAGTCCCGATAACAGCTTCAACTATGGCTACACCTTC.

This clonotype was seen repeatedly, ten times or more. This chain uses TRBV5-1 with TRBJ2-1, with TRBD1 matching over 8 bases. Germline V gene data show CDR1 as SGHRS and CDR2 as YFSETQ. The CDR3 covers 16 residues. Losses at the gene ends were 7 bases for V and 3 bases for J; bases not matched to a gene: 12. Here the CDR3 reads CASRNTGTGDYNEQFF. For the CDR3, the DNA is TGCGCCAGCCGCAATACCGGGACAGGAGACTACAATGAGCAGTTCTTC.

Ten or more counts support this clonotype. The chain couples TRBV2 to TRBJ2-7, with D possibly matching TRBD2 (5 bases). Between the trimmed V and J ends, which lost 1 base and 4 bases, there was a span of 5 bases. Germline V lookup: CDR1 SNHLY, CDR2 FYNNEI. This CDR3 comprises 12 residues. The CDR3 here is CASSEGGYEQYF. For the CDR3, the DNA is TGTGCCAGCAGTGAAGGAGGGTACGAGCAGTACTTC.